This T cell receptor (beta chain) was recovered during a study of graft-versus-host responses after intestinal transplantation. On this clone: What it binds is unknown.

Clones were read by immunoSEQ multiplex PCR, and TCRdb kept only the in-frame ones, dropping some. The sample includes 90,000 to 120,000 clones, 87% seen only once; the top ten take roughly 0.64%. CDR1 SEHNR and CDR2 FQNEAQ come from the germline V gene (reference sequence). With 3 bases removed from V and 1 base from J, the gap between germline ends came to 9 bases. The CDR3 is 14 amino acids. Sequencing used unstimulated CD4+ T cells sorted from spleen or lymph node cells, obtained before transplant. The rearrangement links TRBV7-9 to TRBJ2-5, with D possibly matching TRBD2 (6 bases). This receptor was taken from a human donor who was the organ donor for an intestinal transplant. The CDR3 DNA reads TGTGCCAGCAGCTTTGGCGGGGCCCAAGAGACCCAGTACTTC. Translation: CASSFGGAQETQYF.